This is a list of T cell receptor beta chains from one sample in a study of cytomegalovirus exposure and HLA in healthy donors. The table came from immunoSEQ multiplex PCR; TCRdb's copy has only in-frame clones and leaves some out. Here the sample spans 250,000 to 400,000 clones, approximately 88% being singletons. Sequenced sample: PBMCs. The receptor source for this set is a man aged 25-45 years in good health and CMV-seronegative. CDR3s include the opening cysteine and the closing phenylalanine or tryptophan. A D gene is named only where the DNA matches it firmly. Not all rows give a size; the values are once, few, many and, for expanded clones, a class.

clone size: .
V gene: TRBV29-1
J gene: TRBJ1-2
D gene: .
CDR3 protein: CSVEVLRVGYTF
CDR3 DNA: TGCAGCGTTGAAGTTTTACGGGTCGGCTACACCTTC

clone size: .
V gene: TRBV29-1
J gene: TRBJ2-1
D gene: .
CDR3 protein: CSVEAPVVLSSSYNEQFF
CDR3 DNA: TGCAGCGTTGAAGCCCCGGTAGTCTTAAGTAGCTCCTACAATGAGCAGTTCTTC

clone size: .
V gene: TRBV9
J gene: TRBJ2-2
D gene: TRBD2
CDR3 protein: CASSVGSGGIGELFF
CDR3 DNA: TGTGCCAGCAGCGTTGGTAGCGGGGGTATCGGGGAGCTGTTTTTT

clone size: .
V gene: TRBV9
J gene: TRBJ2-5
D gene: TRBD1
CDR3 protein: CASSAPLTGASETQYF
CDR3 DNA: TGTGCCAGCAGCGCTCCCCTGACAGGGGCCTCGGAGACCCAGTACTTC

clone size: .
V gene: TRBV5-1
J gene: TRBJ2-3
D gene: TRBD1
CDR3 protein: CASSLGTGYTDTQYF
CDR3 DNA: TGCGCCAGCAGCTTGGGGACAGGGTACACAGATACGCAGTATTTT

clone size: few
V gene: TRBV11-2
J gene: TRBJ2-7
D gene: .
CDR3 protein: CASSQSQRYEQYF
CDR3 DNA: TGTGCCAGCAGCCAGTCCCAGCGATACGAGCAGTACTTC

clone size: .
V gene: TRBV5-1
J gene: TRBJ2-3
D gene: TRBD1
CDR3 protein: CASSWVPGQGTDTQYF
CDR3 DNA: TGCGCCAGCAGCTGGGTACCGGGACAGGGAACAGATACGCAGTATTTT

clone size: .
V gene: TRBV6-6
J gene: TRBJ1-1
D gene: .
CDR3 protein: CASSYDILSAFF
CDR3 DNA: TGTGCCAGCAGTTACGACATCCTTTCAGCTTTCTTT

clone size: .
V gene: TRBV7-6
J gene: TRBJ1-1
D gene: .
CDR3 protein: CASSLGQVGTEAFF
CDR3 DNA: TGTGCCAGCAGCTTAGGACAGGTCGGGACTGAAGCTTTCTTT

clone size: .
V gene: TRBV5-1
J gene: TRBJ1-2
D gene: TRBD1
CDR3 protein: CASSLGATGVGYTF
CDR3 DNA: TGCGCCAGCAGCTTGGGGGCGACAGGGGTGGGCTACACCTTC

clone size: .
V gene: TRBV7-9
J gene: TRBJ2-7
D gene: TRBD2
CDR3 protein: CASSRDYIEQYF
CDR3 DNA: TGTGCCAGCAGCCGGGACTATATCGAGCAGTACTTC

clone size: .
V gene: TRBV11-2
J gene: TRBJ1-1
D gene: .
CDR3 protein: CASSFSQNTEAFF
CDR3 DNA: TGTGCCAGCAGCTTCTCACAGAACACTGAAGCTTTCTTT

clone size: .
V gene: TRBV11-2
J gene: TRBJ2-2
D gene: .
CDR3 protein: CASSPDSRFGELFF
CDR3 DNA: TGTGCCAGCAGCCCGGACTCAAGATTCGGGGAGCTGTTTTTT

clone size: .
V gene: TRBV10-3
J gene: TRBJ1-2
D gene: .
CDR3 protein: CAISDYGTTSPYGYTF
CDR3 DNA: TGTGCCATCAGTGATTACGGGACAACATCTCCCTATGGCTACACCTTC

clone size: .
V gene: TRBV6-5
J gene: TRBJ1-5
D gene: .
CDR3 protein: CASSAGVQSDSQHF
CDR3 DNA: TGTGCCAGCAGTGCAGGGGTCCAAAGCGACTCCCAGCATTTT

clone size: .
V gene: TRBV5-3
J gene: TRBJ2-7
D gene: .
CDR3 protein: CAHSGGNDREQYF
CDR3 DNA: TGTGCCCACTCCGGAGGGAATGATCGCGAGCAGTACTTC

clone size: .
V gene: TRBV2
J gene: TRBJ2-7
D gene: TRBD1
CDR3 protein: CASSERDRGTLYEQYF
CDR3 DNA: TGTGCCAGCAGTGAACGGGACAGAGGGACCCTCTACGAGCAGTACTTC

clone size: .
V gene: TRBV5-6
J gene: TRBJ2-3
D gene: .
CDR3 protein: CASRSFGGSDTQYF
CDR3 DNA: TGTGCCTCCCGATCCTTTGGGGGCTCAGATACGCAGTATTTT

clone size: .
V gene: TRBV6-1
J gene: TRBJ2-7
D gene: TRBD1
CDR3 protein: CASSEFPGDRLSYEQYF
CDR3 DNA: TGTGCCAGCAGTGAATTCCCCGGGGACAGGCTCTCCTACGAGCAGTACTTC

clone size: .
V gene: TRBV2
J gene: TRBJ2-1
D gene: .
CDR3 protein: CASRILQGSQFF
CDR3 DNA: TGTGCCAGCAGAATCTTACAGGGCTCCCAATTCTTC

clone size: few
V gene: TRBV6-5
J gene: TRBJ1-6
D gene: .
CDR3 protein: CASSYSWTHNSPLHF
CDR3 DNA: TGTGCCAGCAGTTACTCGTGGACACACAATTCACCCCTCCACTTT

clone size: .
V gene: TRBV5-3
J gene: TRBJ1-1
D gene: .
CDR3 protein: CARSLDKRTVNTEAFF
CDR3 DNA: TGTGCCAGAAGCTTGGATAAAAGGACAGTGAACACTGAAGCTTTCTTT

clone size: .
V gene: TRBV6-5
J gene: TRBJ1-6
D gene: .
CDR3 protein: CASSYAAENSPLHF
CDR3 DNA: TGTGCCAGCAGTTACGCCGCGGAGAATTCACCCCTCCACTTT

clone size: .
V gene: TRBV2
J gene: TRBJ1-5
D gene: .
CDR3 protein: CASSYGTEGQPQHF
CDR3 DNA: TGTGCCAGCAGTTACGGGACGGAGGGCCAGCCCCAGCATTTT

clone size: .
V gene: TRBV5-6
J gene: TRBJ1-5
D gene: TRBD1
CDR3 protein: CASSRTGNQPQHF
CDR3 DNA: TGTGCCAGCAGCAGGACAGGGAATCAGCCCCAGCATTTT

clone size: .
V gene: TRBV25-1
J gene: TRBJ2-2
D gene: TRBD2
CDR3 protein: CASSEVGGGTGELFF
CDR3 DNA: TGTGCCAGCAGTGAAGTTGGGGGAGGGACCGGGGAGCTGTTTTTT

clone size: .
V gene: TRBV5-1
J gene: TRBJ1-4
D gene: .
CDR3 protein: CASSWAGGNEKLFF
CDR3 DNA: TGCGCCAGCAGCTGGGCAGGTGGAAATGAAAAACTGTTTTTT

clone size: .
V gene: TRBV7-2
J gene: TRBJ1-2
D gene: .
CDR3 protein: CASSWVGQSYGYTF
CDR3 DNA: TGTGCCAGCAGCTGGGTCGGACAGAGCTATGGCTACACCTTC

clone size: .
V gene: TRBV6-1
J gene: TRBJ1-5
D gene: TRBD1
CDR3 protein: CASTRDTGGGQPQHF
CDR3 DNA: TGTGCCAGCACCAGAGATACAGGGGGCGGTCAGCCCCAGCATTTT

clone size: .
V gene: TRBV7-9
J gene: TRBJ2-3
D gene: .
CDR3 protein: CASSIPRGRTGDTQYF
CDR3 DNA: TGTGCCAGCAGCATTCCCAGGGGCAGGACGGGAGATACGCAGTATTTT

clone size: .
V gene: TRBV5-4
J gene: TRBJ1-2
D gene: .
CDR3 protein: CASGVWGVEGGYTF
CDR3 DNA: TGTGCCAGCGGCGTGTGGGGGGTGGAAGGCGGCTACACCTTC

clone size: .
V gene: TRBV7-6
J gene: TRBJ2-2
D gene: TRBD2
CDR3 protein: CASSLGRTSGRNTGELFF
CDR3 DNA: TGTGCCAGCAGCTTAGGGCGGACTAGCGGGAGAAACACCGGGGAGCTGTTTTTT

clone size: .
V gene: TRBV7-8
J gene: TRBJ2-5
D gene: .
CDR3 protein: CASSLQQAAQETQYF
CDR3 DNA: TGTGCCAGCAGCTTACAGCAGGCTGCCCAAGAGACCCAGTACTTC

clone size: .
V gene: TRBV5-6
J gene: TRBJ2-5
D gene: .
CDR3 protein: CASSLATGKETQYF
CDR3 DNA: TGTGCCAGCAGCTTAGCGACAGGCAAAGAGACCCAGTACTTC

clone size: .
V gene: TRBV30
J gene: TRBJ2-7
D gene: TRBD1
CDR3 protein: CAWDRGSYEQYF
CDR3 DNA: TGTGCCTGGGACAGGGGTTCCTACGAGCAGTACTTC

clone size: .
V gene: TRBV4-3
J gene: TRBJ2-7
D gene: .
CDR3 protein: CASSQFKGLYEQYF
CDR3 DNA: TGCGCCAGCAGCCAATTTAAGGGACTCTACGAGCAGTACTTC

clone size: .
V gene: TRBV7-9
J gene: TRBJ1-2
D gene: .
CDR3 protein: CASSLQGADYGYTF
CDR3 DNA: TGTGCCAGCAGCTTACAGGGTGCCGACTATGGCTACACCTTC

clone size: .
V gene: TRBV4-1
J gene: TRBJ2-3
D gene: TRBD1
CDR3 protein: CASSHGQGGATDTQYF
CDR3 DNA: TGCGCCAGCAGCCATGGACAGGGCGGGGCCACAGATACGCAGTATTTT

clone size: .
V gene: TRBV30
J gene: TRBJ1-1
D gene: .
CDR3 protein: CAWSEQVNTEAFF
CDR3 DNA: TGTGCCTGGAGTGAGCAAGTGAACACTGAAGCTTTCTTT

clone size: .
V gene: TRBV4-2
J gene: TRBJ2-5
D gene: .
CDR3 protein: CASSQGLEETQYF
CDR3 DNA: TGTGCCAGCAGCCAAGGGCTAGAAGAGACCCAGTACTTC

clone size: .
V gene: TRBV19
J gene: TRBJ2-2
D gene: .
CDR3 protein: CASSIPQASTGELFF
CDR3 DNA: TGTGCCAGTAGTATTCCACAGGCTTCCACCGGGGAGCTGTTTTTT

clone size: .
V gene: TRBV19
J gene: TRBJ1-1
D gene: .
CDR3 protein: CASIRDTEAFF
CDR3 DNA: TGTGCCAGTATCAGGGATACTGAAGCTTTCTTT

clone size: .
V gene: TRBV9
J gene: TRBJ2-3
D gene: .
CDR3 protein: CASSGAGTSDPSTDTQYF
CDR3 DNA: TGTGCCAGCAGCGGGGCCGGGACTTCCGATCCTAGCACAGATACGCAGTATTTT

clone size: .
V gene: TRBV2
J gene: TRBJ2-7
D gene: .
CDR3 protein: CASSVAKSYEQYF
CDR3 DNA: TGTGCCAGCAGTGTCGCGAAATCCTACGAGCAGTACTTC

clone size: .
V gene: TRBV4-1
J gene: TRBJ2-5
D gene: .
CDR3 protein: CASSQDRGSGVRETQYF
CDR3 DNA: TGCGCCAGCAGCCAAGATCGTGGGAGTGGGGTCAGAGAGACCCAGTACTTC

clone size: .
V gene: TRBV19
J gene: TRBJ1-6
D gene: TRBD1
CDR3 protein: CASSILGQGGSPLHF
CDR3 DNA: TGTGCCAGTAGTATCCTCGGACAGGGTGGGTCACCCCTCCACTTT

clone size: .
V gene: TRBV11-2
J gene: TRBJ2-1
D gene: .
CDR3 protein: CASSLGLPYNEQFF
CDR3 DNA: TGTGCCAGCAGCTTAGGTCTCCCCTACAATGAGCAGTTCTTC

clone size: .
V gene: TRBV4-2
J gene: TRBJ2-1
D gene: TRBD2
CDR3 protein: CASSQEGLAGSAEQFF
CDR3 DNA: TGTGCCAGCAGCCAAGAGGGACTAGCGGGGTCGGCGGAGCAGTTCTTC

clone size: .
V gene: TRBV5-1
J gene: TRBJ2-3
D gene: .
CDR3 protein: CASSFQGFTADTQYF
CDR3 DNA: TGCGCCAGCAGCTTTCAGGGGTTCACGGCAGATACGCAGTATTTT

clone size: .
V gene: TRBV5-6
J gene: TRBJ2-7
D gene: TRBD1
CDR3 protein: CASSTRTGGNYEQYF
CDR3 DNA: TGTGCCAGCAGCACCAGGACAGGGGGAAACTACGAGCAGTACTTC

clone size: .
V gene: TRBV2
J gene: TRBJ2-7
D gene: .
CDR3 protein: CASSETGPAYEQYF
CDR3 DNA: TGTGCCAGCAGTGAAACAGGACCTGCCTACGAGCAGTACTTC